The T cell receptor beta chain described here comes from a study of sequential checkpoint blockade in melanoma. Overall study context: Maintenance nivolumab came after either treatment sequence.

Using immunoSEQ multiplex PCR, the repertoire was profiled, and TCRdb retains in-frame clones only, with some absent. The sample holds about 40,000 clones; 70% to 90% are singletons and the top ten take around 12%. Germline V gene data show CDR1 as GTSNPN and CDR2 as SVGIG (reference sequence). This CDR3 region has 13 residues. J gave up 4 bases and V 3 bases, and 4 bases lay outside the gene matches. The treatment here: randomized to nivolumab then ipilimumab (arm A) or the reverse (arm B). From thawed PBMCs, live CD3+CD8+ cells negative for CD19 and CD56 were sorted. This receptor was taken from a human donor with melanoma. The genes are TRBV30 and TRBJ1-2; 8 bases fit TRBD1. Sequences were derived from CD8+ T cells sorted from blood (inferred from file names), sampled from a patient given nivolumab and ipilimumab in sequence. In DNA, the CDR3 is TGTGCCTGGAGAACAGGGGGGAGCTATGGCTACACCTTC. It encodes CAWRTGGSYGYTF. Full variable domain (rest looked up from reference TRBV30 and TRBJ1-2): SQTIHQWPATLVQPVGSPLSLECTVEGTSNPNLYWYRQAAGRGLQLLFYSVGIGQISSEVPQNLSASRPQDRQFILSSKKLLLSDSGFYLCAWRTGGSYGYTFGSGTRLTVV.